The rows below give T cell receptor beta chains drawn from one sample of a study of blood T cells in healthy people across ages. One entry per CDR3 protein results from TCRdb running MiXCR on the 5' RACE reads. Among 1.2 million to 1.5 million distinct CDR3 sequences listed, roughly 59% were seen once. The sample comprised blood. The source is a man younger than 30 in good health. CDR3s include the opening cysteine and the closing phenylalanine or tryptophan. The D gene is left open where the match is weak. Expanded clones get a size class; other rows say once, few or many, or leave the size out.

V: TRBV20-1
size: -
D: -
length: 14
J: TRBJ2-7
DNA: TGCAGTGCTAGTAACCCCGACAACAGCTACGAGCAGTACTTC
CDR3: CSASNPDNSYEQYF

V: TRBV11-2
size: -
D: TRBD2
length: 15
J: TRBJ2-2
DNA: TGTGCCAGCAGCTTAGATCCCGGGAGGGCTTGGGAGCTGTTTTTT
CDR3: CASSLDPGRAWELFF

V: TRBV10-3
size: -
D: -
length: 13
J: TRBJ1-2
DNA: TGTGCCATCAACAATCAACAGTTCTATGGCTACACCTTC
CDR3: CAINNQQFYGYTF

V: TRBV9
size: -
D: TRBD2
length: 20
J: TRBJ2-1
DNA: TGTGCCAGCAGCTCCCCCGGAAGCGGGAGAACTAAGAGCTCCTACAATGAGCAGTTCTTC
CDR3: CASSSPGSGRTKSSYNEQFF

V: TRBV13
size: once
D: -
length: 14
J: TRBJ1-6
DNA: TGTGCCAGCAGCTTAGAAGACCCGAATTCACCCCTCCACTTT
CDR3: CASSLEDPNSPLHF

V: TRBV12-3/TRBV12-4
size: -
D: TRBD2
length: 14
J: TRBJ2-2
DNA: TGTGCCAGCAGTCCTAGCGGGACAGTCGGGGAGCTGTTTTTT
CDR3: CASSPSGTVGELFF

V: TRBV4-3
size: -
D: -
length: 14
J: TRBJ1-2
DNA: TGCGCCAGCAGCCATACAGCCGGAGGTTATGGCTACACCTTC
CDR3: CASSHTAGGYGYTF

V: TRBV20-1
size: few
D: TRBD1
length: 16
J: TRBJ2-7
DNA: TGCAGTGCTAGACAGAGGGACAGGGAATTTACCTACGAGCAGTACTTC
CDR3: CSARQRDREFTYEQYF

V: TRBV20-1
size: few
D: TRBD2
length: 12
J: TRBJ2-7
DNA: TGCAGTGGAGGGACTAGCAGCTACGAGCAGTACTTC
CDR3: CSGGTSSYEQYF

V: TRBV10-3
size: -
D: -
length: 16
J: TRBJ2-5
DNA: TGTGCCATCAGTGAGCGTATCGGATCCCTCCAAGAGACCCAGTACTTC
CDR3: CAISERIGSLQETQYF

V: TRBV20-1
size: -
D: TRBD1
length: 15
J: TRBJ1-2
DNA: TGCAGTGCTAGTCCGCAGGACAGGGCGGACTATGGCTACACCTTC
CDR3: CSASPQDRADYGYTF

V: TRBV7-9
size: -
D: TRBD2
length: 16
J: TRBJ2-7
DNA: TGTGCCAGCAGCTCCGGGAGGACACGGATTCCCTACGAGCAGTACTTC
CDR3: CASSSGRTRIPYEQYF

V: TRBV3-1
size: few
D: TRBD2
length: 16
J: TRBJ2-1
DNA: TGTGCCAGCAGCCCCGGACTAGCGGGAAGGATCAATGAGCAGTTCTTC
CDR3: CASSPGLAGRINEQFF

V: TRBV5-1
size: -
D: -
length: 13
J: TRBJ2-5
DNA: TGCGCCAGCAGCTTTGAAGAACAAGAGACCCAGTACTTC
CDR3: CASSFEEQETQYF

V: TRBV11-2
size: -
D: -
length: 13
J: TRBJ2-2
DNA: TGTGCCAGCAGCTTATATCCGAGTGATGAGCTGTTTTTT
CDR3: CASSLYPSDELFF

V: TRBV6-6
size: once
D: -
length: 12
J: TRBJ2-1
DNA: TGTGCCAGCAGTTACGCAAGCCATGAGCAGTTCTTC
CDR3: CASSYASHEQFF

V: TRBV7-8
size: few
D: TRBD2
length: 19
J: TRBJ2-1
DNA: TGTGCCAGCAGCTTACGTCGAGATAGCGGGGGGGGCCCCTACAATGAGCAGTTCTTC
CDR3: CASSLRRDSGGGPYNEQFF

V: TRBV20-1
size: -
D: TRBD1
length: 18
J: TRBJ1-2
DNA: TGCAGTGCTAGAGATAAGAAGGACAGGGGGCTGACGAACTATGGCCACACCTTC
CDR3: CSARDKKDRGLTNYGHTF

V: TRBV27
size: -
D: -
length: 15
J: TRBJ2-7
DNA: TGTGCCAGCAGTCGGTCCCGGGAGACTGATTCCGAGCAGTACTTC
CDR3: CASSRSRETDSEQYF

V: TRBV6-5
size: few
D: TRBD2
length: 15
J: TRBJ2-7
DNA: TGTGCCAGCAGTTACTTGGGGACTAGCGGGAGCGAGCAGTACTTC
CDR3: CASSYLGTSGSEQYF

V: TRBV4-2
size: -
D: TRBD2
length: 17
J: TRBJ2-3
DNA: TGTGCCAGCAGCCAAGTCGGAGGCGGGCGGGAGGGGGATACGCAGTATTTT
CDR3: CASSQVGGGREGDTQYF

V: TRBV7-8
size: once
D: TRBD2
length: 18
J: TRBJ2-3
DNA: TGTGCCAGCAGCTTTTCGACTAGCGGGGGGGCCCGGACAGATACGCAGTATTTT
CDR3: CASSFSTSGGARTDTQYF

V: TRBV24-1
size: -
D: -
length: 14
J: TRBJ1-5
DNA: TGTGCCACCAGTGACCACTATAGCAATCAGCCCCAGCATTTT
CDR3: CATSDHYSNQPQHF

V: TRBV10-2
size: few
D: -
length: 17
J: TRBJ2-4
DNA: TGCGCCAGCAGTGAGCGGGCGGTGGAACGCCTGGAAAACATTCAGTACTTC
CDR3: CASSERAVERLENIQYF

V: TRBV20-1
size: few
D: -
length: 13
J: TRBJ1-2
DNA: TGCAGGGCGACACTCCAAGGGACATATGGCTACACCTTC
CDR3: CRATLQGTYGYTF

V: TRBV12-3/TRBV12-4
size: few
D: TRBD1
length: 15
J: TRBJ2-2
DNA: TGTGCCAGCAGTCCCGGACAGGGTGAGGTCGGGGAGCTGTTTTTT
CDR3: CASSPGQGEVGELFF

V: TRBV7-9
size: -
D: -
length: 11
J: TRBJ1-1
DNA: TGTGCTAGCAGCCGCCTCAGGGAGGGTTTCTTT
CDR3: CASSRLREGFF

V: TRBV7-2
size: few
D: -
length: 12
J: TRBJ2-1
DNA: TGTGCCAGCAGCGTATTGAACAATGAGCAGTTCTTC
CDR3: CASSVLNNEQFF

V: TRBV11-3
size: -
D: TRBD1
length: 15
J: TRBJ1-5
DNA: TGTGCCAGCAGTCTTATAACAGGGGGCAGGCAGCCCCAGCATTTT
CDR3: CASSLITGGRQPQHF

V: TRBV15
size: many
D: -
length: 14
J: TRBJ2-5
DNA: TGTGCCACCAGCACTAGTACTGGACAAGAGACCCAGTACTTC
CDR3: CATSTSTGQETQYF

V: TRBV29-1
size: -
D: -
length: 15
J: TRBJ2-2
DNA: TGCAGCGTTGAAGATGCGGGGCGCGACACCGGGGAGCTGTTTTTT
CDR3: CSVEDAGRDTGELFF

V: TRBV10-1
size: few
D: -
length: 13
J: TRBJ2-7
DNA: TGCGCCAGCAGTGGGAACGGCCACTACGAGCAGTACTTC
CDR3: CASSGNGHYEQYF

V: TRBV10-3
size: -
D: TRBD2
length: 17
J: TRBJ2-7
DNA: TGTGCCATCAGTGATCCCCCTAGCGGGAGTGGAGTGGAGGAGCAGTACTTC
CDR3: CAISDPPSGSGVEEQYF

V: TRBV7-6
size: -
D: -
length: 12
J: TRBJ2-7
DNA: TGTGCCAGCGGCTCCCATCTTTCCGAGCAGTACTTC
CDR3: CASGSHLSEQYF

V: TRBV29-1
size: -
D: -
length: 11
J: TRBJ2-1
DNA: TGCAGCGCCACGCAGCGCAATGAGCAGTTCTTC
CDR3: CSATQRNEQFF

V: TRBV20-1
size: -
D: TRBD1
length: 15
J: TRBJ1-4
DNA: TGCAGTGCTAGACCGCCGGGACAGGGGTCACAAAAACTGTTTTTT
CDR3: CSARPPGQGSQKLFF

V: TRBV7-9
size: many
D: TRBD2
length: 16
J: TRBJ2-7
DNA: TGTGCCAGCAGCTCGCCGGGACTAGCGGACTCCTACGAGCAGTACTTC
CDR3: CASSSPGLADSYEQYF

V: TRBV12-3/TRBV12-4
size: -
D: -
length: 15
J: TRBJ1-2
DNA: TGTGCCAGCAGTTGGACGCGGCCAACCAACTATGGCTACACCTTC
CDR3: CASSWTRPTNYGYTF

V: TRBV7-8
size: -
D: -
length: 15
J: TRBJ2-1
DNA: TGTGCCAGCAGACGAGGTGAGAGCTCCTACAATGAGCAGTTCTTC
CDR3: CASRRGESSYNEQFF

V: TRBV29-1
size: -
D: -
length: 13
J: TRBJ1-2
DNA: TGCAGCGTTGAACATCGGGATAACTATGGCTACACCTTC
CDR3: CSVEHRDNYGYTF

V: TRBV7-8
size: -
D: -
length: 15
J: TRBJ2-1
DNA: TGTGCCAGCCGTTTAGGGGTGAGCTCCTACAATGAGCAGTTCTTC
CDR3: CASRLGVSSYNEQFF